The rows below give T cell receptor beta chains drawn from one sample of a study of sequential checkpoint blockade in melanoma. TCRdb's copy holds only in-frame clones and misses some; the assay was immunoSEQ multiplex PCR. This sample has 10,000 to 15,000 clones, with roughly three quarters found just once. Sequenced material: CD8+ T cells sorted from blood (inferred from file names), taken from a patient given nivolumab and ipilimumab in sequence. These receptors were taken from a human patient with melanoma. Some clones in this sample may be carry-over from other donors' samples. Each CDR3 is given without its conserved first and last residue. The D gene is left open where the match is weak. The listing skips clone size in some rows; elsewhere it reads once, few, many or a size class.

V: TRBV7-2; J: TRBJ2-7; D: TRBD1; size: few; CDR3: ASSPGTGAYEQY
V: TRBV11-2; J: TRBJ2-1; D: -; size: -; CDR3: ASSYGGGQF
V: TRBV7-9; J: TRBJ1-2; D: TRBD1; size: few; CDR3: ASSLDIEGANGYT
V: TRBV5-8; J: TRBJ1-1; D: -; size: few; CDR3: ASSHSEGTEAF
V: TRBV7-3; J: TRBJ1-1; D: TRBD1; size: few; CDR3: ASSLDRGTEAF
V: TRBV2; J: TRBJ1-2; D: TRBD1; size: -; CDR3: AGQQGGYGYT
V: TRBV27; J: TRBJ1-5; D: TRBD1; size: -; CDR3: ASGLGTGNQPQH
V: TRBV4-3; J: TRBJ1-1; D: -; size: few; CDR3: ASSQARGGAMMNTEAF
V: TRBV29-1; J: TRBJ1-2; D: -; size: -; CDR3: SVSGGDSYGYT
V: TRBV5-1; J: TRBJ2-7; D: TRBD1; size: -; CDR3: ASSWGQGAMYEQY
V: TRBV28; J: TRBJ1-2; D: -; size: few; CDR3: ASSQRAEGLYGYT
V: TRBV7-9; J: -; D: -; size: -; CDR3: ASSLNVYEQY
V: TRBV4-1; J: TRBJ2-1; D: -; size: -; CDR3: ASSQDGGNNEQF
V: TRBV19; J: TRBJ1-1; D: -; size: once; CDR3: ASSPHRMSDTEAF
V: TRBV7-6; J: TRBJ2-3; D: -; size: -; CDR3: ASSNRGDTQY
V: TRBV29-1; J: TRBJ1-2; D: -; size: once; CDR3: SVEDQEPPGGYT
V: TRBV14; J: TRBJ1-2; D: -; size: -; CDR3: ASSLQTVNYGYT
V: TRBV9; J: TRBJ2-2; D: TRBD1; size: -; CDR3: ASSQTGANTGELF
V: TRBV9; J: TRBJ1-5; D: -; size: -; CDR3: ASSVGGGEVPQH
V: TRBV9; J: TRBJ2-5; D: -; size: -; CDR3: ASSGGSLFSRETQY